This T cell receptor (beta chain) derives from a study of T cell clonotyping in hematopoietic cell transplantation. The data were produced by immunoSEQ multiplex PCR, yet TCRdb's version contains in-frame clones alone and is incomplete. The data show about 69,000 clones, around 94% seen once. The V end lost 3 bases, the J end lost 4 bases, and 12 bases lay between the germline ends. Germline values: CDR1 SQVTM, CDR2 ANQGSEA. This CDR3 region has 13 residues. The V gene is TRBV29-1, the J gene TRBJ2-5; maybe TRBD1 (6 bases). This clonotype originated in a man over 45 in good health. Some clones in this sample may be carry-over from other donors' samples. The sequenced sample was peripheral blood mononuclear cells. The CDR3 DNA follows: TGCAGCGTTGATAGGCGAGGGGGAGAGACCCAGTACTTC. Translating gives CSVDRRGGETQYF.